The 8 T cell receptor beta chains in this list originate from one sample, sequenced in a study of cytomegalovirus exposure and HLA in healthy donors. Primers included in the PCR were 60 Vbeta and 13 Jbeta primers. Generated by immunoSEQ multiplex PCR, the TCRdb table keeps only in-frame clones and is missing some. Of around 300,000 clones in the sample, about 83% were seen once. Sequences were obtained from PBMCs. The receptors were gathered from a middle-aged woman in good health and CMV-seropositive.

J is TRBJ1-5 and V is TRBV19; 8 nucleotides line up with TRBD1. The CDR3 extends over 14 amino acids. The junction had 6 bases not matched to a gene; V was cut back by 6 bases and J by 5 bases. Germline V CDR1 and CDR2: LNHDA, SQIVND (reference sequence). CDR3: CASSIGQGYQPQHF. The CDR3, as DNA: TGTGCCAGTAGCATCGGACAGGGCTATCAGCCCCAGCATTTT.

The chain employs TRBV27 and TRBJ2-1; 9 positions match TRBD1. The V gene's germline CDR1 is MNHEY and CDR2 SMNVEV (reference sequence). The V segment lost 7 bases and the J segment 5 bases; nucleotides outside the gene matches: 3. The CDR3 has 13 amino acids. CDR3: CASTGTGHNEQFF. The CDR3 bases are TGTGCCAGCACCGGGACAGGGCACAATGAGCAGTTCTTC.

The genes are TRBV5-4 and TRBJ1-6, with 11 bases that match TRBD1. V lost 4 bases to trimming and J lost 9 bases; unmatched junction nucleotides: 3. Germline values: CDR1 SGHNT, CDR2 YYREEE (reference sequence). This CDR3 is 14 amino acids long. The CDR3 nucleotides are TGTGCCAGCAGCCGGGACAGGGGGGTTTCACCCCTCCACTTT. Translating gives CASSRDRGVSPLHF.

The chain joins TRBV2 to TRBJ1-2; D call uncertain. Germline CDR1 is SNHLY and CDR2 is FYNNEI. V lost 2 bases to trimming and J lost 4 bases, with 8 bases between them. The CDR3 totals 13 residues. The DNA for the CDR3 is TGTGCCAGCAGTGAACAGGTTGGCTATGGCTACACCTTC. It specifies CASSEQVGYGYTF.

The sample holds one count of this clone. The chain recombines TRBV30 with TRBJ2-7; TRBD1 agrees at 7 bases. The CDR3 spans 12 residues. The V gene end was trimmed by 4 bases and the J gene end by 4 bases; junction bases not matched to a gene: 4. Germline V gene data show CDR1 as GTSNPN and CDR2 as SVGIG (reference sequence). The CDR3 spells CAWKARGYEQYF. The CDR3 DNA reads TGTGCCTGGAAGGCCAGGGGGTACGAGCAGTACTTC.

V usage is TRBV30 and J usage is TRBJ2-1, with a possible D match to TRBD2 (5 bases). The germline gives CDR1 GTSNPN, CDR2 SVGIG (reference sequence). Trimming pared 0 bases from V and 4 bases from J, leaving 13 bases between. The CDR3 length is 15 residues. In nucleotides, the CDR3 is TGTGCCTGGAGTGTAGGGCCGGGATCATACAATGAGCAGTTCTTC. Amino acid sequence: CAWSVGPGSYNEQFF.

The chain joins TRBV27 to TRBJ2-5; TRBD2 might be the D (6 bases). CDR1 is MNHEY, CDR2 SMNVEV, per germline (reference sequence). The CDR3 has 15 amino acids. The ends were cut back, 6 bases at V and 5 bases at J, with 19 bases in the middle. The CDR3 is CASRPHGREKETQYF. In DNA, the CDR3 is TGTGCCAGCAGGCCACATGGACGGGAGAAGGAGACCCAGTACTTC.

This rearrangement joins TRBV19 to TRBJ1-1; D call uncertain. Per the germline V gene, CDR1 is LNHDA and CDR2 is SQIVND (reference sequence). There are 13 residues in the CDR3. V was clipped by 4 bases and J by 3 bases, with 9 bases between them. This chain's CDR3 is CASSTWRDTEAFF. The CDR3 nucleotides read TGTGCCAGTAGTACTTGGAGGGACACTGAAGCTTTCTTT.